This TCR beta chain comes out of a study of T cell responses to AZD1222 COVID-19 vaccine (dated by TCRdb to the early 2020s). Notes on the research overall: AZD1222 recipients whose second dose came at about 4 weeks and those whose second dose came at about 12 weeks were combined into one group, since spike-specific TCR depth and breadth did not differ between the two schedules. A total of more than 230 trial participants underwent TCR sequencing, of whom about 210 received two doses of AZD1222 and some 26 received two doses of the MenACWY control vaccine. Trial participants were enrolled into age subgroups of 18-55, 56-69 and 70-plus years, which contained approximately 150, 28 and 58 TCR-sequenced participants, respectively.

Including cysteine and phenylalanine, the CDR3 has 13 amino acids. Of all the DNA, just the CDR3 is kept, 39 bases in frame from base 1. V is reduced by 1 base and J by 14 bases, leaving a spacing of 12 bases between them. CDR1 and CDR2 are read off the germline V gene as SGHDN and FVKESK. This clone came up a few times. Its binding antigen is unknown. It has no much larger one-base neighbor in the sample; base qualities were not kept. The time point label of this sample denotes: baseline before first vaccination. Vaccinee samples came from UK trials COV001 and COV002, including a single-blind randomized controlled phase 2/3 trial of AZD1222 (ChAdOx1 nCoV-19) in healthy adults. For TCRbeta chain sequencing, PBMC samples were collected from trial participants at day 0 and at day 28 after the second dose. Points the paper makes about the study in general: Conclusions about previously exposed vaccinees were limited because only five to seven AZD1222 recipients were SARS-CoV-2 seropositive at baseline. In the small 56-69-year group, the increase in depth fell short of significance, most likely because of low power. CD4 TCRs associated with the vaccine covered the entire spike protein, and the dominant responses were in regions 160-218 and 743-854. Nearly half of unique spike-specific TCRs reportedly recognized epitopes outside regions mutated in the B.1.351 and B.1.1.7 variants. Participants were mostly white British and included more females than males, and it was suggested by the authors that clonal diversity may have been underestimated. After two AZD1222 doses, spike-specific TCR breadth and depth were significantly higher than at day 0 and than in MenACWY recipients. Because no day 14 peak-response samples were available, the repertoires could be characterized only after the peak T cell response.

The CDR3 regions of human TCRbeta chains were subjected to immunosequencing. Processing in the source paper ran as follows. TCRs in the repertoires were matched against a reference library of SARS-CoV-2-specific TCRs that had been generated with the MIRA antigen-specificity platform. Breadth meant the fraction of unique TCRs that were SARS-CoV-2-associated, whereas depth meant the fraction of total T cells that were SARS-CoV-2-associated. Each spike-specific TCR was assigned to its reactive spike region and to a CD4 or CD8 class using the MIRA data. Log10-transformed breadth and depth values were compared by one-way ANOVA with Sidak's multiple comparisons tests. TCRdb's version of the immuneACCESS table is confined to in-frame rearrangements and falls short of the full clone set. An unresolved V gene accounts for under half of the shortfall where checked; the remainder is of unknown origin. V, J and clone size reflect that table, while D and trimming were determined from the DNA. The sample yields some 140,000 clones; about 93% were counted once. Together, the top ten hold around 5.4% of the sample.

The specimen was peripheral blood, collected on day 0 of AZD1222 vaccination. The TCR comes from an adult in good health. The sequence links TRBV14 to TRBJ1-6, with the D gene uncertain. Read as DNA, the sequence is TGTGCCAGCAGCCAAGGGCCTTGGGTTGCCCTCCACTTT. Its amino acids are CASSQGPWVALHF.